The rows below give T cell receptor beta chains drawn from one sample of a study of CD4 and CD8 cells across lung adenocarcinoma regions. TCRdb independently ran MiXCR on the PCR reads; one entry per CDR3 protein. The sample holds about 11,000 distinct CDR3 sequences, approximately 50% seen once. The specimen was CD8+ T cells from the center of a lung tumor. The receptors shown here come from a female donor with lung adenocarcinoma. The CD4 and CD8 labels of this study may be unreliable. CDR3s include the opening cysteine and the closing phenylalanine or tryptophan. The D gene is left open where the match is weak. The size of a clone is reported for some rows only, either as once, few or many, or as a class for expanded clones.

CDR3aa: CASTGLARDTQYF; CDR3nt: TGTGCCAGCACGGGGCTAGCAAGGGATACGCAGTATTTT; j_gene: TRBJ2-3; d_gene: .; abundance: .; v_gene: TRBV6-1
CDR3aa: CASRPSLERETQYF; CDR3nt: TGTGCCAGCAGACCCTCACTAGAACGCGAGACCCAGTACTTC; j_gene: TRBJ2-5; d_gene: .; abundance: many; v_gene: TRBV6-1
CDR3aa: CASGEHEQFF; CDR3nt: TGTGCCAGCGGGGAGCATGAGCAGTTCTTC; j_gene: TRBJ2-1; d_gene: .; abundance: .; v_gene: TRBV12-3/TRBV12-4
CDR3aa: CASSSGLNTEAFF; CDR3nt: TGTGCCAGCAGCTCAGGACTTAACACTGAAGCTTTCTTT; j_gene: TRBJ1-1; d_gene: .; abundance: medium-sized; v_gene: TRBV27
CDR3aa: CASSMGETDTQYF; CDR3nt: TGTGCCAGCAGCATGGGGGAGACAGATACGCAGTATTTT; j_gene: TRBJ2-3; d_gene: .; abundance: large; v_gene: TRBV6-1
CDR3aa: CASSSDLIQETQYF; CDR3nt: TGTGCCAGCAGTTCGGACCTTATCCAAGAGACCCAGTACTTC; j_gene: TRBJ2-5; d_gene: .; abundance: .; v_gene: TRBV6-5
CDR3aa: CASSQARSTETQYF; CDR3nt: TGTGCCAGCAGCCAGGCGCGCAGCACAGAGACGCAGTATTTC; j_gene: TRBJ2-5; d_gene: .; abundance: .; v_gene: TRBV12-3/TRBV12-4
CDR3aa: CASSLGLEPLGHPIYEQYF; CDR3nt: TGTGCCAGCAGCTTAGGGCTAGAGCCTTTGGGACACCCTATCTACGAGCAGTACTTC; j_gene: TRBJ2-7; d_gene: .; abundance: .; v_gene: TRBV7-8
CDR3aa: CASSWGNTEASF; CDR3nt: TGTGCCAGCAGTTGGGGTAACACTGAAGCCTCCTTC; j_gene: TRBJ1-1; d_gene: .; abundance: .; v_gene: TRBV6-5
CDR3aa: CAILNTDTQYF; CDR3nt: TGTGCCATCCTAAACACAGATACGCAGTATTTT; j_gene: TRBJ2-3; d_gene: .; abundance: .; v_gene: TRBV10-3
CDR3aa: CASSQEPDLWGLNSPLHF; CDR3nt: TGCGCCAGCAGCCAAGAACCAGATCTTTGGGGCCTTAATTCACCCCTCCACTTT; j_gene: TRBJ1-6; d_gene: .; abundance: few; v_gene: TRBV4-1
CDR3aa: CASSLSGREAFF; CDR3nt: TGTGCCAGCAGTTTATCCGGCAGGGAAGCTTTCTTT; j_gene: TRBJ1-1; d_gene: .; abundance: .; v_gene: TRBV27
CDR3aa: CASSESVRAMNTEAFF; CDR3nt: TGCGCCAGCAGTGAGTCGGTCCGGGCTATGAACACTGAAGCTTTCTTT; j_gene: TRBJ1-1; d_gene: .; abundance: .; v_gene: TRBV10-2
CDR3aa: CASSLVGTAGQPQHF; CDR3nt: TGTGCCAGCAGCTTAGTCGGGACAGCGGGTCAGCCCCAGCATTTT; j_gene: TRBJ1-5; d_gene: TRBD1; abundance: .; v_gene: TRBV7-2
CDR3aa: CASSPGLAGGDQETQYF; CDR3nt: TGTGCCAGCAGCCCGGGGCTCGCGGGCGGTGACCAAGAGACGCAGTACTTT; j_gene: TRBJ2-5; d_gene: .; abundance: .; v_gene: TRBV6-1
CDR3aa: CASSLKGDSAYEQYF; CDR3nt: TGCGCCAGCAGCTTGAAAGGGGACAGCGCCTACGAGCAGTACTTC; j_gene: TRBJ2-7; d_gene: TRBD1; abundance: .; v_gene: TRBV5-1
CDR3aa: CLGGHRQETQYF; CDR3nt: TGTCTCGGCGGCCACAGACAAGAGACCCAGTACTTT; j_gene: TRBJ2-5; d_gene: .; abundance: .; v_gene: TRBV6-8
CDR3aa: CASSYSSDRIQYF; CDR3nt: TGTGCCAGCAGTTACTCTTCAGACAGGATTCAGTACTTC; j_gene: TRBJ2-4; d_gene: .; abundance: medium-sized; v_gene: TRBV6-2/TRBV6-3
CDR3aa: CASSWLTGGRSYNEQFF; CDR3nt: TGTGCCAGCAGTTGGTTGACCGGCGGGAGGTCCTACAATGAGCAGTTCTTC; j_gene: TRBJ2-1; d_gene: TRBD2; abundance: .; v_gene: TRBV27
CDR3aa: CASSSPSGKNYGYTF; CDR3nt: TGTGCCAGCAGCTCCCCCTCCGGAAAAAACTATGGCTACACCTTC; j_gene: TRBJ1-2; d_gene: .; abundance: .; v_gene: TRBV5-4
CDR3aa: CASSYTGQARAGVGF; CDR3nt: TGTGCCAGCAGTTACACGGGACAGGCTCGGGCGGGTGTGGGCTTC; j_gene: TRBJ2-1; d_gene: TRBD1; abundance: .; v_gene: TRBV6-5
CDR3aa: CASSASGGLTDTQYF; CDR3nt: TGTGCCAGCAGTGCTAGCGGGGGGCTCACAGATACGCAGTATTTT; j_gene: TRBJ2-3; d_gene: TRBD2; abundance: medium-sized; v_gene: TRBV6-1
CDR3aa: CASSEVKAEQYF; CDR3nt: TGTGCCAGCAGTGAAGTGAAGGCCGAGCAGTACTTC; j_gene: TRBJ2-7; d_gene: .; abundance: few; v_gene: TRBV6-1
CDR3aa: CASSSLAGTNEQFF; CDR3nt: TGTGCCAGCAGTAGCCTAGCGGGGACTAATGAGCAGTTCTTC; j_gene: TRBJ2-1; d_gene: TRBD2; abundance: .; v_gene: TRBV27
CDR3aa: CASSQLQGDQQFF; CDR3nt: TGCGCCAGCAGTCAATTGCAGGGGGATCAGCAGTTCTTC; j_gene: TRBJ2-1; d_gene: TRBD1; abundance: .; v_gene: TRBV4-1
CDR3aa: CATGAREHQETQYF; CDR3nt: TGTGCCACCGGCGCCAGGGAGCACCAAGAGACCCAGTACTTC; j_gene: TRBJ2-5; d_gene: .; abundance: few; v_gene: TRBV24-1
CDR3aa: CARRGGSEEDTQYF; CDR3nt: TGCGCGAGGCGCGGGGGGAGTGAGGAGGATACGCAGTACTTC; j_gene: TRBJ2-7; d_gene: TRBD2; abundance: .; v_gene: TRBV10-1
CDR3aa: CASSWERVAGELFF; CDR3nt: TGTGCCAGCAGTTGGGAAAGGGTGGCCGGGGAGCTGTTTTTT; j_gene: TRBJ2-2; d_gene: .; abundance: large; v_gene: TRBV6-5
CDR3aa: CASSTTSGAYEQYF; CDR3nt: TGTGCCAGCAGTACCACTAGCGGGGCCTACGAGCAGTACTTC; j_gene: TRBJ2-7; d_gene: TRBD2; abundance: few; v_gene: TRBV11-3
CDR3aa: CASSELKGKETQYF; CDR3nt: TGTGCCAGCAGTGAATTAAAGGGGAAAGAGACCCAGTACTTC; j_gene: TRBJ2-5; d_gene: .; abundance: .; v_gene: TRBV25-1
CDR3aa: CASSLPGGTEAFF; CDR3nt: TGTGCCAGCAGTCTTCCCGGTGGCACTGAAGCTTTCTTT; j_gene: TRBJ1-1; d_gene: .; abundance: few; v_gene: TRBV9
CDR3aa: CASSLGGWKTQYF; CDR3nt: TGTGCCAGCAGTTTGGGAGGATGGAAGACCCAGTACTTC; j_gene: TRBJ2-5; d_gene: .; abundance: medium-sized; v_gene: TRBV27
CDR3aa: CASSLAGGNEQYF; CDR3nt: TGTGCCAGCAGCTTAGCGGGGGGCAACGAGCAGTACTTC; j_gene: TRBJ2-7; d_gene: .; abundance: many; v_gene: TRBV7-2
CDR3aa: CASSTDANSQETQYF; CDR3nt: TGTGCCAGCAGTACAGACGCCAACTCCCAAGAGACCCAGTACTTC; j_gene: TRBJ2-5; d_gene: .; abundance: few; v_gene: TRBV6-1
CDR3aa: CASSLDIGTAVPETQYF; CDR3nt: TGTGCCAGCAGCTTAGATATCGGGACAGCCGTCCCAGAGACCCAGTACTTC; j_gene: TRBJ2-5; d_gene: TRBD1; abundance: .; v_gene: TRBV11-3
CDR3aa: CASMVAGAGNTEALYF; CDR3nt: TGTGCCAGCATGGTCGCCGGGGCTGGGAACACCGAGGCGCTGTATTTT; j_gene: TRBJ2-2; d_gene: .; abundance: once; v_gene: TRBV6-1
CDR3aa: CASTRTSGANVLTF; CDR3nt: TGTGCCAGCACCCGGACCTCTGGGGCCAACGTCCTGACTTTC; j_gene: TRBJ2-6; d_gene: .; abundance: medium-sized; v_gene: TRBV6-1
CDR3aa: CASSWARRAEQFF; CDR3nt: TGTGCCAGCAGTTGGGCTAGGCGGGCTGAGCAGTTCTTC; j_gene: TRBJ2-1; d_gene: .; abundance: .; v_gene: TRBV6-5
CDR3aa: CASSSQAVRTDELYF; CDR3nt: TGTGCCAGCAGTTCTCAGGCTGTCCGCACAGATGAGCTGTATTTT; j_gene: TRBJ2-2; d_gene: .; abundance: .; v_gene: TRBV27
CDR3aa: CATGQEAENTQYF; CDR3nt: TGCGCCACGGGGCAGGAAGCCGAAAACACGCAGTATTTC; j_gene: TRBJ2-1; d_gene: .; abundance: .; v_gene: TRBV10-3
CDR3aa: CASGDRGGSKETQYF; CDR3nt: TGCGCCAGCGGGGATCGGGGCGGTAGCAAAGAGACGCAGTATTTT; j_gene: TRBJ2-3; d_gene: .; abundance: .; v_gene: TRBV10-2
CDR3aa: CASRMNTEAFF; CDR3nt: TGTGCCAGCAGAATGAACACTGAAGCTTTCTTT; j_gene: TRBJ1-1; d_gene: .; abundance: once; v_gene: TRBV27
CDR3aa: CASIAGTSGPNEQFF; CDR3nt: TGTGCCAGCATCGCCGGGACTAGCGGGCCCAATGAGCAGTTCTTC; j_gene: TRBJ2-1; d_gene: TRBD2; abundance: many; v_gene: TRBV6-1
CDR3aa: CASSPVQGVAGELFF; CDR3nt: TGCGCCAGCAGCCCCGTCCAGGGAGTAGCCGGGGAGCTGTTTTTT; j_gene: TRBJ2-2; d_gene: .; abundance: few; v_gene: TRBV5-1
CDR3aa: CASGGLAGVTGELFF; CDR3nt: TGTGCCAGCGGGGGACTAGCGGGGGTCACCGGGGAGCTGTTTTTT; j_gene: TRBJ2-2; d_gene: TRBD2; abundance: .; v_gene: TRBV7-2
CDR3aa: CASSVSLRGASYNEQFF; CDR3nt: TGTGCCAGCAGTGTATCTTTGCGGGGGGCCTCCTACAATGAGCAGTTCTTC; j_gene: TRBJ2-1; d_gene: TRBD2; abundance: .; v_gene: TRBV6-1
CDR3aa: CASRSGQLYGYTF; CDR3nt: TGTGCCAGCAGGTCTGGACAGCTCTATGGCTACACCTTC; j_gene: TRBJ1-2; d_gene: .; abundance: .; v_gene: TRBV6-1
CDR3aa: CASSPTGEGYGYTF; CDR3nt: TGTGCCAGCAGTCCGACAGGGGAGGGCTATGGCTACACCTTC; j_gene: TRBJ1-2; d_gene: TRBD1; abundance: .; v_gene: TRBV27
CDR3aa: CASSQTSAEQFF; CDR3nt: TGTGCCAGCAGTCAGACTAGCGCGGAGCAGTTCTTC; j_gene: TRBJ2-1; d_gene: TRBD2; abundance: .; v_gene: TRBV6-1
CDR3aa: CASSDSSGGADTQYF; CDR3nt: TGTGCCAGCAGTGACTCTAGCGGGGGGGCAGATACGCAGTATTTT; j_gene: TRBJ2-3; d_gene: TRBD2; abundance: many; v_gene: TRBV6-4
CDR3aa: CASSEGEQPQHF; CDR3nt: TGTGCCAGCAGTGAAGGGGAACAGCCCCAGCATTTT; j_gene: TRBJ1-5; d_gene: .; abundance: few; v_gene: TRBV6-1
CDR3aa: CASSSTSRGNTEAFF; CDR3nt: TGTGCCAGCAGTTCTACTAGCAGGGGGAACACTGAAGCTTTCTTT; j_gene: TRBJ1-1; d_gene: .; abundance: many; v_gene: TRBV6-5
CDR3aa: CASSEQRSSDTQYF; CDR3nt: TGTGCCAGCAGTGAACAGAGGTCATCAGATACGCAGTATTTT; j_gene: TRBJ2-3; d_gene: .; abundance: .; v_gene: TRBV6-1
CDR3aa: CATGLCAKNTQYF; CDR3nt: TGCGCCACGGGGCTGTGCGCCAAAAATACGCAGTACTTC; j_gene: TRBJ2-4; d_gene: .; abundance: .; v_gene: TRBV5-1
CDR3aa: CASSWTVGETQYF; CDR3nt: TGTGCCAGCAGCTGGACAGTAGGAGAGACCCAGTACTTC; j_gene: TRBJ2-5; d_gene: .; abundance: few; v_gene: TRBV6-1